Listed below are T cell receptor beta chains from one sample, sequenced in a study of cytomegalovirus exposure and HLA in healthy donors. Some clones are missing from TCRdb's copy, which holds only in-frame ones; the method was immunoSEQ multiplex PCR. Among 70,000 or so clones listed, 85% to 95% were seen once. Material for sequencing was PBMCs. The receptors were gathered from a young woman in good health and CMV-seronegative. Each CDR3 is given with its conserved first and last residue. The D gene is left open where the match is weak. Where a row states a size, it is once, few, many or the class of an expanded clone; other rows omit it.

d_call	clone_size	v_call	j_call	cdr3_aa	cdr3_nt
-	-	TRBV6-5	TRBJ2-2	CASSYTWTVNTGELFF	TGTGCCAGCAGTTATACCTGGACTGTCAACACCGGGGAGCTGTTTTTT
-	-	TRBV21-1	TRBJ2-3	CASSRSGGSTDTQYF	TGTGCCAGCAGCCGGTCCGGGGGGAGCACAGATACGCAGTATTTT
TRBD2	-	TRBV29-1	TRBJ2-7	CSVRTSGAYEQYF	TGCAGCGTTCGTACTAGCGGGGCCTACGAGCAGTACTTC
-	once	TRBV27	TRBJ2-2	CGSRGAPRTGELFF	TGTGGATCCCGGGGGGCGCCGAGGACCGGGGAGCTGTTTTTT
TRBD2	-	TRBV10-3	TRBJ2-7	CASRLAGGPYEQYF	TGTGCCTCCAGACTAGCGGGAGGTCCGTACGAGCAGTACTTC
TRBD1	-	TRBV4-2	TRBJ1-2	CASSQDSAGTAGLGYTF	TGTGCCAGCAGCCAAGACTCAGCCGGGACAGCAGGTCTTGGCTACACCTTC
TRBD2	-	TRBV2	TRBJ2-1	CASTPSQLAVEQFF	TGTGCCAGCACCCCGTCCCAACTAGCGGTAGAGCAGTTCTTC
-	-	TRBV11-2	TRBJ2-2	CASSEPDGVGTGELFF	TGTGCCAGCAGCGAACCCGACGGGGTAGGCACCGGGGAGCTGTTTTTT
TRBD1	-	TRBV28	TRBJ1-2	CASRETAPGQNYGYTF	TGTGCCAGCAGAGAAACTGCACCGGGACAGAACTATGGCTACACCTTC
TRBD2	-	TRBV10-3	TRBJ2-5	CAISLAGGQETQYF	TGTGCCATCAGCCTAGCGGGGGGCCAAGAGACCCAGTACTTC
TRBD2	few	TRBV6-5	TRBJ2-1	CASTKAQRGDTEQFF	TGTGCCAGCACCAAGGCCCAGCGGGGAGATACTGAGCAGTTCTTC
TRBD2	-	TRBV19	TRBJ2-2	CASSRTSGRTGELFF	TGTGCCAGTAGTCGGACTAGCGGTCGCACCGGGGAGCTGTTTTTT
-	-	TRBV6-5	TRBJ1-1	CASTGRGLYTEAFF	TGTGCCAGCACTGGGCGGGGCTTGTACACTGAAGCTTTCTTT
-	-	TRBV5-5	TRBJ2-2	CASSSQTGFRAGELFF	TGTGCCAGCAGCTCCCAGACGGGGTTTCGCGCCGGGGAGCTGTTTTTT
TRBD1	-	TRBV7-8	TRBJ2-2	CASSEQGVTGELFF	TGTGCCAGCAGCGAGCAGGGGGTGACCGGGGAGCTGTTTTTT
-	-	TRBV7-2	TRBJ2-3	CASSTQVFLARYTDTQYF	TGTGCCAGCAGCACGCAGGTTTTTCTAGCGCGATACACAGATACGCAGTATTTT
-	once	TRBV9	TRBJ2-3	CASSPSGPPPGDTQYF	TGTGCCAGCAGCCCAAGCGGTCCCCCTCCGGGAGATACGCAGTATTTT
-	-	TRBV11-2	TRBJ1-1	CASSETTNTEAFF	TGTGCCAGCAGCGAGACAACGAACACTGAAGCTTTCTTT
TRBD1	once	TRBV4-2	TRBJ1-4	CASSQGQGGEKLFF	TGTGCCAGCAGCCAAGGACAGGGAGGCGAAAAACTGTTTTTT
-	-	TRBV30	TRBJ2-1	CAWSRLSSYNEQFF	TGTGCCTGGAGTCGCCTGAGCTCCTACAATGAGCAGTTCTTC
TRBD2	-	TRBV11-2	TRBJ2-1	CASRRLAGQSYNEQFF	TGTGCCAGCAGGCGACTAGCGGGGCAATCCTACAATGAGCAGTTCTTC
-	once	TRBV10-3	TRBJ1-1	CAISESKQATEAFF	TGTGCCATCAGTGAGTCGAAACAGGCCACTGAAGCTTTCTTT
TRBD2	-	TRBV4-3	TRBJ2-1	CASSQGGEQFF	TGCGCCAGCAGCCAGGGGGGGGAGCAGTTCTTC
TRBD1	-	TRBV5-4	TRBJ1-2	CASSLRTGNYTF	TGTGCCAGCAGCTTGCGGACAGGGAACTACACCTTC
TRBD1	-	TRBV2	TRBJ1-4	CASSENRGRLEKLFF	TGTGCCAGCAGTGAAAACAGGGGGCGGTTGGAAAAACTGTTTTTT
TRBD2	-	TRBV11-1	TRBJ2-3	CASRSLAGTDTQYF	TGTGCCAGCAGATCTCTAGCGGGCACAGATACGCAGTATTTT
-	-	TRBV5-8	TRBJ1-1	CASSRGQPEKNTEAFF	TGTGCCAGCAGCCGAGGACAGCCAGAGAAGAACACTGAAGCTTTCTTT
-	-	TRBV5-1	TRBJ2-3	CASSGGGASDTQYF	TGCGCCAGCAGTGGGGGGGGCGCCTCAGATACGCAGTATTTT
TRBD1	-	TRBV4-2	TRBJ1-2	CASSQERQGAYGYTF	TGTGCCAGCAGCCAAGAAAGACAGGGCGCCTATGGCTACACCTTC
-	-	TRBV2	TRBJ2-1	CASSPNYNEQFF	TGTGCCAGCAGTCCTAACTACAATGAGCAGTTCTTC
-	-	TRBV6-5	TRBJ1-2	CASSYSNQGRGGYTF	TGTGCCAGCAGTTACTCCAACCAGGGAAGAGGCGGCTACACCTTC
-	once	TRBV6-5	TRBJ2-7	CASSYSSDRSAYEQYF	TGTGCCAGCAGTTACTCGAGCGACAGGAGTGCCTACGAGCAGTACTTC
-	-	TRBV6-1	TRBJ1-5	CASRPGGDNQPQHF	TGTGCCAGCAGGCCTGGCGGGGACAATCAGCCCCAGCATTTT
TRBD1	-	TRBV30	TRBJ1-5	CAWSAGTDSNQPQHF	TGTGCCTGGAGTGCCGGGACAGATAGCAATCAGCCCCAGCATTTT
-	-	TRBV2	TRBJ2-1	CASSAPRGLYNEQFF	TGTGCCAGCAGTGCTCCGCGGGGGCTCTACAATGAGCAGTTCTTC
-	-	TRBV6-4	TRBJ2-3	CASSDGSQGTDTQYF	TGTGCCAGCAGTGACGGGAGCCAGGGCACAGATACGCAGTATTTT
-	-	TRBV7-2	TRBJ1-2	CASSLEGKANYGYTF	TGTGCCAGCAGCTTAGAGGGGAAGGCAAACTATGGCTACACCTTC
-	-	TRBV15	TRBJ1-2	CATSSMWLMGYTF	TGTGCCACCAGCAGCATGTGGCTTATGGGCTACACCTTC
-	-	TRBV6-1	TRBJ2-2	CASSRGTDTGELFF	TGTGCCAGCAGTAGGGGGACGGACACCGGGGAGCTGTTTTTT
-	-	TRBV7-2	TRBJ2-7	CASSFGDILITYEQYF	TGTGCCAGCAGCTTCGGCGACATCCTGATAACCTACGAGCAGTACTTC
TRBD2	-	TRBV15	TRBJ2-7	CATSSRTSGYEQYF	TGTGCCACCAGCAGCCGGACTAGCGGCTACGAGCAGTACTTC
-	-	TRBV19	TRBJ1-5	CASSILSGLSNQPQHF	TGTGCCAGTAGTATCCTTAGTGGTCTGAGCAATCAGCCCCAGCATTTT
TRBD1	-	TRBV27	TRBJ2-4	CASSHRGPPSAKNIQYF	TGTGCCAGCAGCCACAGGGGGCCTCCATCGGCCAAAAACATTCAGTACTTC
TRBD1	-	TRBV7-8	TRBJ2-7	CASSLRPVGQREQYF	TGTGCCAGCAGCTTAAGGCCGGTGGGACAGCGCGAGCAGTACTTC
-	-	TRBV11-2	TRBJ2-7	CASSTRGYEQYF	TGTGCCAGCAGCACCCGCGGGTACGAGCAGTACTTC
-	-	TRBV30	TRBJ2-5	CAWTRGPMGLLQETQYF	TGTGCCTGGACTAGAGGACCTATGGGACTTCTACAAGAGACCCAGTACTTC
TRBD2	-	TRBV18	TRBJ2-7	CAISNWLAGAGKYF	TGTGCCATCTCTAACTGGCTAGCGGGGGCCGGCAAGTACTTC
-	-	TRBV13	TRBJ1-3	CASSFYVGNTIYF	TGTGCCAGCAGCTTTTATGTTGGAAACACCATATATTTT
-	-	TRBV11-2	TRBJ1-2	CASSLGGGNYGYTF	TGTGCCAGCAGCTTAGGGGGAGGGAACTATGGCTACACCTTC
-	-	TRBV7-8	TRBJ2-2	CASGGTRSSGELFF	TGTGCCAGCGGCGGGACGCGGAGTTCGGGGGAGCTGTTTTTT
TRBD1	-	TRBV7-9	TRBJ2-7	CASSLVGGRGHEQYF	TGTGCCAGCAGCTTAGTTGGGGGCAGGGGGCACGAGCAGTACTTC